The TCR beta chain described here comes from a study of T cell responses to AZD1222 COVID-19 vaccine. Points from the study as a whole: White British donors predominated, females outnumbered males, and clonal diversity was possibly underestimated. Baseline testing showed seropositivity in only six AZD1222 recipients.

The germline gives CDR1 SNHLY, CDR2 FYNNEI. The CDR3 totals 15 residues. Trimming removed 4 bases at V and 7 bases at J, with 16 bases between. Comments on this clone: No antigen is known for it.

The data were produced by immunoSEQ multiplex PCR, yet TCRdb's version contains in-frame clones alone and is incomplete. The top ten clones hold 7.5% to 8% of a sample with about 120,000 clones, about 90% of them seen once. This clonotype was sampled from an adult in good health. This chain connects TRBV2 to TRBJ1-4; tentatively, D is TRBD1 (6 bases). Material: peripheral blood, obtained on day 0 of AZD1222 vaccination. The CDR3 loop is CASSGETGPGEKLFF. CDR3 in DNA: TGTGCCAGCAGTGGGGAAACAGGGCCGGGTGAAAAACTGTTTTTT.